The sequence of this T cell receptor (beta chain) was determined in a study of shared clonotypes between healthy human individuals (dated by TCRdb to the early 2020s). With respect to the entire study: A couple of women and a few men aged 18 to 49 years were included in the cohort. For each donor, CD4 naive and CD4 memory were each run on three plates, CD8 naive on two plates, and CD8 memory on one plate. Blood TCR repertoires of five healthy adults were deeply sequenced to estimate repertoire size and the extent of clonotype sharing between individuals. Each donor's leukapheresis produced roughly between roughly 0.85 and 9.5 billion PBMCs. To increase sequencing depth and limit assay-specific biases, TCR repertoire library preparation and sequencing were carried out by different laboratories using diverse techniques.

Healthy HIV-negative adults with no recently reported acute infections or vaccinations were included as donors. Only Caucasian adults living in Nashville, Tennessee, USA were represented among the donors. CD4+ T cells were enriched by magnetic negative selection; naive cells were then positively selected on CD45RA, and the negative fraction formed the memory subset. Blood was collected by leukapheresis, and PBMCs were isolated by Ficoll-Histopaque density gradient centrifugation and then cryopreserved in liquid nitrogen vapor phase. Purity and quantity of every magnetically sorted T cell population were checked by analytical flow cytometry. Genomic DNA was isolated from every sorted fraction and measured by UV absorbance on a Nanodrop 2000c. To note about this clone: This clone's antigen is unknown. Within one base of it there is no much larger clone, and no base qualities were kept.

General study outcomes and caveats: When a handful of donors were compared, the shared fraction of clonotypes was around 4.6% for naive CD4, roughly 3.4% for naive CD8, roughly 2.5% for memory CD4, and approximately 0.4% for memory CD8. The genetic and exposure-history diversity represented was limited by the small number of donors. Clonotypes shared by all four sorted-subset donors showed higher generation probabilities than non-shared clonotypes. Rarefaction of sorted-subset datasets indicated incomplete sequencing despite the large sequencing depth. Larger estimated clonotype richness was generally found for naive subsets than for memory subsets. Sampling was restricted to blood, and TCR repertoires in tissues likely differ from the TCR repertoires found in blood. Pairwise subsampling indicated that sequencing depth was expected to affect the degree of clonotype sharing among donors.

V is pared back by 0 bases and J by 4 bases, with 16 bases lying between the germline termini. The CDR3 numbers 17 residues from cysteine through phenylalanine. The retained sequence is limited to the CDR3, 51 bases, with the frame set at the first base. The germline V gene provides CDR1 SGHRS and CDR2 YFSETQ. Using the deep immunoSEQ assay, TCR CDR3 regions were amplified from genomic DNA by multiplex PCR. Genomic DNA extracted from each cell subset was distributed evenly over all wells of several immunoSEQ 96-well plates, and each plate served as one replicate. For sorted subsets, approximately 0.2 ug of genomic DNA, equivalent to some 30,000 T cell genomes, went into each replicate PCR. The purified libraries were quantified using a Qubit 3.0 fluorometer, sized with a Bioanalyzer 2100, and then quantified again using the KAPA Library Quantification kit. A separate single-read 150-cycle Illumina NextSeq 550 flow cell was used to sequence each immunoSEQ 96-well plate. The authors' analysis ran thus. Because the immunoSEQ output included only junctional sequences and no quality scores, the filtering could not be the same as the filtering used for full-length reads. To assign V/J genes and CDR3, sequences were annotated using PyIR, a Python wrapper for IgBLAST v1.9, with IMGT germline references. Reads were removed for weak V/J assignments (E-value above 1e-6), missing CDR3, stop codons, out-of-frame junctions, or ambiguous translated residues. V3J clonotypes were defined as sequences sharing an identical inferred V gene, J gene, and CDR3 amino acid sequence. Percentage overlap between repertoires was computed as shared unique clonotypes divided by the size of the smaller repertoire. Three approaches were used to assess repertoire richness: RTK rarefaction, the Chao1 estimator, and Recon v2.1 estimates of unobserved clonotypes. OLGA was used to compute generation probabilities for all TCRbeta clonotypes that the gDNA method yielded from several donors. TCRdb mirrors the immuneACCESS table, restricted to in-frame sequences. Some clones are absent from its copies; in checked studies, under half trace to an unresolved V gene, and the reason for the others is unknown. For V, J and clone size, that table is used; D and trimming come from the DNA. The sample table lists 650,000 to 800,000 clones, 72% of them with a count of one. Under 2% of the sample is taken by the ten largest.

Specimen: memory CD4+ T cells sorted from blood. This specimen's cell subset or site label, per the study, means: CD45RA-negative fraction. Here the chain combines TRBV5-1 and TRBJ2-2, with a tentative D gene TRBD2 over 5 matching bases. The source is a woman aged 25 to 45 in good health. The DNA reads TGCGCCAGCAGCTTGGCCTTGACTACTGATTCCACCGGGGAGCTGTTTTTT. This sequence encodes CASSLALTTDSTGELFF.